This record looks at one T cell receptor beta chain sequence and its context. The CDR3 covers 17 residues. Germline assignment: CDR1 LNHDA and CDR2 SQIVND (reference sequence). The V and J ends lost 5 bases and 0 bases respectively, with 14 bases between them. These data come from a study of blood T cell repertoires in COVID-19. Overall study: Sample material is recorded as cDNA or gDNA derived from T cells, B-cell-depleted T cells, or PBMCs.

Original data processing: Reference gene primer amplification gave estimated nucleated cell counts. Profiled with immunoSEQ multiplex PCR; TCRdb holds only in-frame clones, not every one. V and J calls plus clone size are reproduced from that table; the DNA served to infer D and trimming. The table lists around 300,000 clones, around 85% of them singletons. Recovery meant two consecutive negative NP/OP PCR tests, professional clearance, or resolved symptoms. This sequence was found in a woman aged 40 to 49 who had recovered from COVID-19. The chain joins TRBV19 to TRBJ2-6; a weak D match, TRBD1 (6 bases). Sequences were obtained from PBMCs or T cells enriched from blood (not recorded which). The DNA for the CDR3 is TGTGCCAGTAGTCACCGACAGGCTGTCTCTGGGGCCAACGTCCTGACTTTC. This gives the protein CASSHRQAVSGANVLTF.